The 11 T cell receptor beta chains below come from one sample, sequenced in a study of liver allograft versus peripheral blood T cells. Study background: Hepatic allograft T cell receptor repertoires were evaluated relative to those present in recipients' peripheral blood.

MiXCR, applied by TCRdb to the reads, yields one record per CDR3 protein. The sample holds about 10,000 distinct CDR3 sequences, over 15% seen once. The receptors here all came from a human patient who had a liver transplant. Some T cells here may be from the graft donor.

This clonotype is categorized as medium-sized. This chain links TRBV24-1 with TRBJ2-1; D may be TRBD2 (5 bases). The CDR3 covers 13 residues. Germline CDR1 KGHDR, CDR2 SFDVKD. The V end lost 8 bases, the J end lost 5 bases, and 12 bases lay between the germline ends. Here the CDR3 DNA reads TGTGCCACCATGGCGGGTGAACACAATGAGCAGTTCTTC. This translates into CATMAGEHNEQFF.

This clonotype counts as medium-sized. The genes are TRBV6-1 and TRBJ1-5; tentatively, D is TRBD1 (6 bases). In germline, CDR1 is MNHNS, CDR2 SASEGT. The CDR3 has 17 residues. V lost 2 bases and J lost 1, with 15 bases in between. DNA for the CDR3: TGTGCCAGCAGTGAAAGTGGGGGGCGGAAGAGCAATCAGCCCCAGCATTTT. Protein sequence: CASSESGGRKSNQPQHF.

This clonotype occurred a few times. The chain couples TRBV20-1 to TRBJ1-1; TRBD1 matches at 9 bases. The CDR3 loop spans 14 amino acids. Trimming cost V 4 bases and J 1 base; bases outside gene matches: 4. Germline loops: CDR1 DFQATT, CDR2 SNEGSKA (reference sequence). CDR3 loop: CSATVQGANTEAFF. DNA of the CDR3: TGCAGTGCTACCGTACAGGGGGCGAACACTGAAGCTTTCTTT.

This clonotype appeared a single time. The rearrangement uses TRBV19 and TRBJ2-2, with TRBD1 identical over 8 bases. Germline lookup yields CDR1 LNHDA and CDR2 SQIVND (reference sequence). Trimming cost V 2 bases and J 10 bases; bases outside gene matches: 9. The CDR3 covers 15 residues. The CDR3, as DNA: TGTGCCAGTAGTATACAGGGGGCGAACACCAAGGAGCTGTTTTTT. It translates to CASSIQGANTKELFF.

This chain joins TRBV9 and TRBJ2-5; 7 bases fit TRBD2. Germline CDR1 reads SGDLS; CDR2 reads YYNGEE. V shed 5 bases and J 4 bases; nucleotides not matched to a gene: 11. The CDR3 has 15 amino acids. CDR3 DNA sequence: TGTGCCAGCAGTGCAAGCGGGGTCACCCCAGAGACCCAGTACTTC. This sequence encodes CASSASGVTPETQYF.

This clonotype is medium-sized within its sample. The J gene is TRBJ1-4, the V gene TRBV6-5, with 8 bases that match TRBD1. This CDR3 has 15 amino acids. J gave up 5 bases and V 0 bases, and 2 bases lay outside the gene matches. In germline, CDR1 is MNHEY, CDR2 SVGAGI. The DNA for the CDR3 is TGTGCCAGCAGTTACTCCGGGACAGGAAATGAAAAACTGTTTTTT. Protein sequence: CASSYSGTGNEKLFF.

The chain is built from TRBV25-1 and TRBJ2-1, with 14 bases that match TRBD2. Germline lookup yields CDR1 MGHDK and CDR2 SYGVNS. The CDR3 length is 16 residues. V dropped 4 bases and J dropped 12; count of bases not matched to a gene: 11. CDR3 protein: CASSGPGTSGRVGQFF. Written as DNA, the CDR3 is TGTGCCAGCAGTGGGCCCGGGACTAGCGGGAGAGTGGGGCAGTTCTTC.

Judged by abundance, this clonotype is medium-sized (0.01 to 0.1%). The chain has TRBV18 and TRBJ2-7; 11 bases fit TRBD2. CDR1 is KGHSH, CDR2 LQKENI, per germline. The V gene end was trimmed by 3 bases and the J gene end by 2 bases; junction bases not matched to a gene: 3. The CDR3 totals 15 residues. DNA of the CDR3: TGTGCCAGCTCACCTGGGACTAGCGGCACCTACGAGCAGTACTTC. Translating gives CASSPGTSGTYEQYF.

This clonotype appeared a single time. Here the CDR3 DNA reads TGCAGTGCTCAGACCTCCGGGACTAACTACGAGCAGTACTTC. Its protein product is CSAQTSGTNYEQYF. This chain connects TRBV20-1 to TRBJ2-7; 7 bases align to TRBD2. The CDR3 runs 14 residues. Germline CDR1 reads DFQATT; CDR2 reads SNEGSKA (reference sequence). The V gene end was trimmed by 5 bases and the J gene end by 3 bases; junction bases not matched to a gene: 10.

The rearrangement links TRBV27 to TRBJ1-4; the D gene is possibly TRBD1 (6 bases). Trimming pared 7 bases from V and 6 bases from J, leaving 12 bases between. The germline V gene encodes CDR1 MNHEY and CDR2 SMNVEV (reference sequence). The length of the CDR3 is 13 residues. The CDR3 protein is CASKQQGHEKLFF. In DNA, the CDR3 is TGTGCCAGCAAGCAACAGGGACATGAAAAACTGTTTTTT. Using reference TRBV27 and TRBJ1-4 for the parts outside the CDR3, the full variable domain is EAQVTQNPRYLITVTGKKLTVTCSQNMNHEYMSWYRQDPGLGLRQIYYSMNVEVTDKGDVPEGYKVSRKEKRNFPLILESPSPNQTSLYFCASKQQGHEKLFFGSGTQLSVL.

This clonotype was observed many times. This chain links TRBV19 with TRBJ1-5; D may be TRBD1 (5 bases). Per the germline V gene, CDR1 is LNHDA and CDR2 is SQIVND (reference sequence). V lost 8 bases and J 0 bases, leaving 14 bases between the germline ends. This CDR3 has 15 amino acids. CDR3 sequence: CASSSYRNSNQPQHF. The CDR3, as DNA: TGTGCCAGTTCGTCATACAGGAATAGCAATCAGCCCCAGCATTTT.